This T cell receptor beta chain was identified during a study of T cell repertoires in aging, cancer and after chemotherapy. The template was genomic DNA from peripheral blood, not RNA. Looked up from germline, CDR1 is GTSNPN and CDR2 is SVGIG (reference sequence). Trimming pared 0 bases from V and 4 bases from J, leaving 11 bases between. The CDR3 is 14 amino acids. With respect to this clonotype: Its antigen is undetermined.

Rearranged V-D-J TRB sequences were amplified with a mixed TRB-A/B primer pool. TCRdb analysed the multiplex PCR reads with MiXCR anew, one entry per CDR3 protein. The sample lists roughly 6,000 distinct CDR3 sequences, about 20% occurring once. Study-wide results and limits: Untreated cancer patients had significantly lower blood TCR diversity than age-matched healthy donors. Lymphoid organ infiltration in hematological cancer patients may impair thymic emigration or peripheral T cell expansion.

Sequencing was done on a sample of blood. This receptor was taken from a human donor with a blood cancer. The chain carries TRBV30 and TRBJ2-3, with D tentatively TRBD1 (6 bases). CDR3 protein: CAWSVQGDPDTQYF. The DNA for the CDR3 is TGTGCCTGGAGTGTACAGGGCGATCCAGATACGCAGTATTTT.